The sequence of this T cell receptor (beta chain) was determined in a study of blood T cells in healthy people across ages. CDR3 length: 14 residues. Trimming stripped 4 bases from V and 1 base from J, with 11 bases between. In germline, CDR1 is SGHDT, CDR2 YYEEEE. Study conclusions and caveats: PBMCs that were unsorted prevented a conclusive naive versus antigen-experienced comparison.

This clonotype has just a few counts. What it binds is not known. For the second PCR, which ran for roughly 7 to 11 cycles, a sample-barcoded 5' primer and a J-beta primer mix were used. Each CDR3 protein is one row after TCRdb ran MiXCR on the 5' RACE reads. The data hold roughly 500,000 distinct CDR3 sequences, with approximately 25% observed a single time. The same sample was also studied in work on T cells of mothers and their children. That work adds: Input to cDNA synthesis comprised all extracted RNA, at a ratio of approximately 1.6 ug per 15 ul. Slightly higher, non-significant overlap characterized related mother-child pairs relative to unrelated pairs.

The TCR was taken from a boy younger than 18 in good health. The chain employs TRBV5-6 and TRBJ2-5, with unresolved D. What was sequenced was blood. The CDR3 DNA sequence: TGTGCCAGCAGCCCGGTTGGGCTCCAAGAGACCCAGTACTTC. It encodes CASSPVGLQETQYF.